This T cell receptor beta chain was sequenced for a study of blood T cell repertoires in COVID-19. Profiled with immunoSEQ multiplex PCR; TCRdb holds only in-frame clones, not every one. The sample gives more than 95,000 clones, more than 70% of which show up once; around 3.2% is in the top ten. The CDR3 sequence is 16 residues long. The germline CDR1 and CDR2 sequences are SGHTA and FQGTGA. V was trimmed by 2 bases and J by 0 bases, leaving 12 bases between them. V gene TRBV7-3 combines with J gene TRBJ2-3, with a possible D match to TRBD2 (6 bases). The specimen was peripheral blood. This receptor was taken from a woman of 80 years or more with COVID-19, enrolled during active disease. The CDR3 DNA sequence: TGTGCCAGCAGCTTAGGGATCAGCGGGAGCACAGATACGCAGTATTTT. Translation: CASSLGISGSTDTQYF. Full variable domain (rest looked up from reference TRBV7-3 and TRBJ2-3): GAGVSQTPSNKVTEKGKYVELRCDPISGHTALYWYRQSLGQGPEFLIYFQGTGAADDSGLPNDRFFAVRPEGSVSTLKIQRTERGDSAVYLCASSLGISGSTDTQYFGPGTRLTVL.